These 23 T cell receptor beta chains were all obtained from the same sample, sequenced in a study of cytomegalovirus exposure and HLA in healthy donors. TCRdb's copy holds only in-frame clones and misses some; the assay was immunoSEQ multiplex PCR. The sample yields about 200,000 clones, about nine tenths seen once. The specimen sequenced was PBMCs. Receptors originate from a woman under 30 in good health and CMV-seropositive.

The chain carries TRBV28 and TRBJ2-1, with D possibly TRBD2 on 6 matching bases. CDR1 MDHEN and CDR2 SYDVKM come from the germline V gene. V lost 6 bases and J lost 0, with 12 bases in between. This CDR3 is built from 15 residues. The CDR3 coding sequence is TGTGCCAGCAGGTCGGGGGTTAGCTCCTACAATGAGCAGTTCTTC. Its protein product is CASRSGVSSYNEQFF.

The rearrangement links TRBV7-9 to TRBJ1-5, with D possibly TRBD1 on 6 matching bases. Trimming shortened V by 3 bases and J by 2 bases, and 11 bases separated the two germline ends. This CDR3 has 15 amino acids. The germline gives CDR1 SEHNR, CDR2 FQNEAQ (reference sequence). The CDR3 reads CASSLTGLGNQPQHF. The CDR3 DNA reads as TGTGCCAGCAGCTTGACAGGTTTAGGCAATCAGCCCCAGCATTTT.

This clone occurred a few times. The genes are TRBV28 and TRBJ1-5, with D maybe TRBD1 (6 bases). The CDR3 is 15 amino acids. Trimming took 6 bases from V and 5 from J, leaving 17 bases between them. Germline values: CDR1 MDHEN, CDR2 SYDVKM. CDR3 in amino acids: CASSAIKQGYQPQHF. The CDR3, as DNA: TGTGCCAGCAGCGCTATCAAACAGGGCTATCAGCCCCAGCATTTT.

This chain uses TRBV9 with TRBJ2-1, with 8 bases identical to TRBD2. Germline V gives CDR1 SGDLS, CDR2 YYNGEE. CDR3 size: 15 residues. V was pared by 3 bases and J by 7 bases, with 9 bases of the junction left unmatched. The CDR3 spells CASSDGTSDSNEQFF. CDR3 DNA: TGTGCCAGCAGCGACGGGACTAGTGACAGTAATGAGCAGTTCTTC.

This sequence joins TRBV6-1 and TRBJ1-4; 9 nucleotides match TRBD1. V shed 3 bases, J shed 8 bases, and the junction held 16 bases outside the gene matches. The germline CDR1 and CDR2 sequences are MNHNS and SASEGT. CDR3 length equals 18 residues. The CDR3 nucleotides read TGTGCCAGCAGTGAGCTACCGGGACAGGGACCCCTCCGAGAAAAACTGTTTTTT. It translates to CASSELPGQGPLREKLFF.

The chain is built from TRBV13 and TRBJ1-2, with 11 bases aligning to TRBD1. The CDR3 consists of 15 residues. The ends lost 5 bases at V and 4 bases at J; junction bases unmatched: 6. Germline CDR1 is PRHDT and CDR2 is FYEKMQ (reference sequence). The CDR3 DNA reads TGTGCCAGCAGCCCACCGGGACAGGGGGGCTATGGCTACACCTTC. Its translation is CASSPPGQGGYGYTF.

The V gene is TRBV5-1, the J gene TRBJ1-1; TRBD1 matches at 8 bases. Germline V gene lookup returns CDR1 SGHRS and CDR2 YFSETQ. With V trimmed by 3 bases and J by 1 base, 2 bases remained unmatched. CDR3 length equals 14 residues. DNA of the CDR3: TGCGCCAGCAGCTGGGGGACAGGGAACACTGAAGCTTTCTTT. Translating it yields CASSWGTGNTEAFF.

This chain uses TRBV9 with TRBJ1-1; no clear D. Germline values: CDR1 SGDLS, CDR2 YYNGEE. V lost 2 bases, J lost 3 bases, and 8 bases lay in between. The CDR3 has 13 amino acids. CDR3 DNA sequence: TGTGCCAGCAGCGTGCGTCCCGACACTGAAGCTTTCTTT. It codes for CASSVRPDTEAFF. Combining the CDR3 with reference TRBV9 and TRBJ1-1 gives the whole variable domain DSGVTQTPKHLITATGQRVTLRCSPRSGDLSVYWYQQSLDQGLQFLIQYYNGEERAKGNILERFSAQQFPDLHSELNLSSLELGDSALYFCASSVRPDTEAFFGQGTRLTVV.

The chain combines TRBV19 with TRBJ2-7; D is perhaps TRBD2 (5 bases). This CDR3 has 12 residues. Germline V CDR1 and CDR2: LNHDA, SQIVND (reference sequence). The V end was cut by 3 bases, the J end by 6 bases, with 9 bases between. CDR3 nucleotides: TGTGCCAGTAGTATGACGGGGTTCGAGCAGTACTTC. This gives the protein CASSMTGFEQYF.

The chain is built from TRBV2 and TRBJ2-5; D gene unclear. Trimming shortened V by 5 bases and J by 3 bases, and 10 bases separated the two germline ends. Germline-derived CDR1 and CDR2 are SNHLY and FYNNEI. The CDR3 spans 13 residues. DNA for the CDR3: TGTGCCAGCAGTCTCGACTTGGAAGAGACCCAGTACTTC. Translating it yields CASSLDLEETQYF.

This clone appeared a few times. This chain joins TRBV28 and TRBJ2-7; perhaps TRBD2 as D (6 bases). Germline values: CDR1 MDHEN, CDR2 SYDVKM. V was trimmed by 5 bases and J by 7 bases, leaving 12 bases between them. The CDR3 covers 12 residues. The CDR3 nucleotides read TGTGCCAGCAGTCCACCTGGGGGGGAGCAGTACTTC. Translated: CASSPPGGEQYF. Filled out from reference TRBV28 and TRBJ2-7, the complete variable domain reads DVKVTQSSRYLVKRTGEKVFLECVQDMDHENMFWYRQDPGLGLRLIYFSYDVKMKEKGDIPEGYSVSREKKERFSLILESASTNQTSMYLCASSPPGGEQYFGPGTRLTVT.

The V call is TRBV2, the J call TRBJ2-7; maybe TRBD1 (6 bases). This CDR3 region has 15 residues. V lost 6 bases and J lost 6, with 21 bases in between. Germline loops: CDR1 SNHLY, CDR2 FYNNEI. In nucleotides, the CDR3 is TGTGCCAGCAGCTCTGACAGGCCTGATCTCTCCGAGCAGTACTTC. Protein product: CASSSDRPDLSEQYF.

This clone appeared a single time. V usage is TRBV2 and J usage is TRBJ2-3; 9 positions match TRBD2. The CDR3 contains 16 residues. Germline values: CDR1 SNHLY, CDR2 FYNNEI. Losses at the gene ends were 3 bases for V and 6 bases for J; bases not matched to a gene: 10. The DNA for the CDR3 is TGTGCCAGCAGTGATCCAGCTAGCGGGGCCGCTGATACGCAGTATTTT. The encoded protein is CASSDPASGAADTQYF.

This chain connects TRBV6-5 to TRBJ1-2; D gene unclear. Trimming removed 1 base from V and 10 bases from J, with 13 bases in between. Germline V gene data show CDR1 as MNHEY and CDR2 as SVGAGI. CDR3 length: 13 amino acids. The CDR3 loop is CASSYYGKTIYTF. CDR3 nucleotide sequence: TGTGCCAGCAGTTACTACGGGAAAACGATCTACACCTTC.

The chain joins TRBV6-5 to TRBJ2-7; 7 bases align to TRBD2. This CDR3 region has 13 residues. Germline V CDR1 and CDR2: MNHEY, SVGAGI. Trimming cost V 2 bases and J 6 bases; bases outside gene matches: 4. DNA of the CDR3: TGTGCCAGCAGTTACGGGGTAGCGGGCGAGCAGTACTTC. This sequence encodes CASSYGVAGEQYF.

The chain uses TRBV27 and TRBJ2-2; 9 nucleotides align to TRBD1. This CDR3 is 16 amino acids long. V lost 6 bases and J lost 4; bases outside the gene matches: 9. The germline CDR1 and CDR2 sequences are MNHEY and SMNVEV (reference sequence). The CDR3, as DNA: TGTGCCAGCAGGGAACGGAGGACAGGGGCCACCGGGGAGCTGTTTTTT. This codes for CASRERRTGATGELFF.

This clone was recorded a few times. V and J are TRBV4-1 and TRBJ1-2, with TRBD1 identical over 7 bases. The CDR3 contains 13 residues. Germline V gene sequence: CDR1 MGHRA, CDR2 YSYEKL. V was clipped by 6 bases and J by 4 bases; unmatched bases: 5. CDR3 region: CASRQTGSYGYTF. The CDR3 region has the DNA TGCGCCAGCAGACAGACAGGGAGCTATGGCTACACCTTC.

V usage is TRBV6-5 and J usage is TRBJ2-1; no firm D call. This CDR3 has 15 amino acids. Germline CDR1 and CDR2: MNHEY and SVGAGI. Trimming took off 2 bases at V and 3 bases at J, with 11 bases between the two ends. In DNA form, the CDR3 reads TGTGCCAGCAGTTACACCGAGGTGCGCTACAATGAGCAGTTCTTC. Amino acid sequence: CASSYTEVRYNEQFF.

This clone was recorded once. The CDR3 is CASTYDILLEQFF. In nucleotides, the CDR3 is TGTGCCAGCACTTATGACATACTTCTCGAGCAGTTCTTC. This chain uses TRBV6-5 with TRBJ2-1, with D unresolved. The V and J ends lost 7 bases and 10 bases respectively, with 17 bases between them. CDR3 length equals 13 residues. Germline values: CDR1 MNHEY, CDR2 SVGAGI.

This chain joins TRBV6-1 and TRBJ1-1; tentative D call: TRBD1 (5 bases). The germline V and J ends were trimmed by 6 bases and 1 base, with 9 bases remaining between them. The CDR3 has 13 residues. Germline V CDR1 and CDR2: MNHNS, SASEGT. In nucleotides, the CDR3 is TGTGCCAGCAGGGGGGGAGGGAACACTGAAGCTTTCTTT. Translating it yields CASRGGGNTEAFF.

The V call is TRBV10-3, the J call TRBJ2-7; D is possibly TRBD2 (5 bases). The germline CDR1 and CDR2 sequences are ENHRY and SYGVKD. This CDR3 has 15 residues. V shed 4 bases and J shed 6 bases, with 19 bases lying between them. CDR3 coding DNA: TGTGCCATCAGTGCCCGGGCTAGCCTCATTCGCGAGCAGTACTTC. The encoded protein is CAISARASLIREQYF.

CDR3 in amino acids: CASSPPQGRNEQFF. As DNA, the CDR3 is TGTGCCAGCTCACCACCCCAGGGCCGTAATGAGCAGTTCTTC. The chain joins TRBV18 to TRBJ2-1, with D perhaps TRBD1 (5 bases). Germline V gives CDR1 KGHSH, CDR2 LQKENI. This CDR3 contains 14 residues. Trimming left V 0 bases short and J 7 bases short, with 10 bases between.

The table lists this clone with a few counts. V gene TRBV29-1 combines with J gene TRBJ1-2; D possibly corresponds to TRBD1 (5 bases). The length of the CDR3 is 11 residues. CDR1 is SQVTM and CDR2 is ANQGSEA in the germline V gene. The V end lost 7 bases, the J end lost 6 bases, and 12 bases lay between the germline ends. The CDR3 nucleotides are TGCAGCGCCAGGCAGGGTGATGGCTACACCTTC. This encodes CSARQGDGYTF.